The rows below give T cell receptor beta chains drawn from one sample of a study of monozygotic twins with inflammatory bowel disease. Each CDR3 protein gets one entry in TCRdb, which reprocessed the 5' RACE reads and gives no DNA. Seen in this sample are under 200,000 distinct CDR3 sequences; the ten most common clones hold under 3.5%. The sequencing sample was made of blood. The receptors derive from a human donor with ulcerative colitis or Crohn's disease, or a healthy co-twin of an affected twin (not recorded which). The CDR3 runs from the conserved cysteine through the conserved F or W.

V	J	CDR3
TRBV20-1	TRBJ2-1	CSPSPGLGEQFF
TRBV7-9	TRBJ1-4	CASSLVTAGHNEKLFF
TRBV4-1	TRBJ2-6	CASSQDRTGHRSGANVLTF
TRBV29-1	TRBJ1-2	CSVEKGGSYGYTF
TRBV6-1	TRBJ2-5	CASRGTSRGWPRAQYF
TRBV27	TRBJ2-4	CASSLRGLIGSKNIQYF
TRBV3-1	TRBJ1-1	CASSQVGMNTEAFF
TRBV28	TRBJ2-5	CASSRDREETQYF
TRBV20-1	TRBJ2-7	CSASSGRHYEQYF
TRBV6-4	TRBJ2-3	CASSELAGGLYTQYF
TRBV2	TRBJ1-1	CASSSVRATNTEAFF
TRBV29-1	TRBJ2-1	CSVEGSRGYNEQFF
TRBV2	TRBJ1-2	CASSEIAVSNYGYTF
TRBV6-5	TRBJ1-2	CASSMGRGYTF
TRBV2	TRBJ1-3	CASSVEGVGNTIYF
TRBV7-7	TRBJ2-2	CASSLGATSGELFF
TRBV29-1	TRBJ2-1	CSVEKGRGNEQFF
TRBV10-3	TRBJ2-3	CAIRRAGGPDTQYF
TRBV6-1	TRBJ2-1	CASSEVGDSSYNEQFF
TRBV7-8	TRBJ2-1	CASSSNRVPPGDEQFF
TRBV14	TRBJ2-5	CASSQYRDGTQYF
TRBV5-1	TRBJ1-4	CASSLEEGAGTNEKLFF
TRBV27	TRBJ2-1	CASLYRGASYNEQFF
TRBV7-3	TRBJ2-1	CASSFNPGLWNEQFF
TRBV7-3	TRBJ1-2	CASSLNGQSYYGYTF
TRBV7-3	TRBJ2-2	CASSRQGNDGELFF
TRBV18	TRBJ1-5	CASSPRTGSQHF
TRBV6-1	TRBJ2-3	CASSLQGLAADTQYF
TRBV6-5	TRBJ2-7	CASSYSRFSYEQYF
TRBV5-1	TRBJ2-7	CASSLGTAEIREQYF
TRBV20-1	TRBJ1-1	CSARGTGLLRAFF
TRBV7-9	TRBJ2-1	CASSFPGTSGNEQFF
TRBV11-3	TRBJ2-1	CASSPTSGGNNEQFF
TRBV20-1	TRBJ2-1	CSARSPSGIEQFF
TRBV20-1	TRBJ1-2	CSARGELLNYGYTF
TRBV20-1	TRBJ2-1	CSARGAYNEQFF
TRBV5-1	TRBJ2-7	CASSFGLAGVSEQYF
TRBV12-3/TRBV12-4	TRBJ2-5	CASRPTSGTQETQYF
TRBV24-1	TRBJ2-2	CATGSSGIPGELFF
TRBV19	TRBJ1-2	CASSIQTISGLGYTF
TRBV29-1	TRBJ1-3	CSVGLNGNTIYF
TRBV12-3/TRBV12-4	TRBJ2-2	CASSLGQGLTGELFF
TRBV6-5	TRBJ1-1	CASSYSGRVNTEAFF
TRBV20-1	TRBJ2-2	CSARDGLNTGELFF
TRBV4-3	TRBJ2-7	CASSQGTGKSYEQYF
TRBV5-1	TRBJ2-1	CASSLAGISYNEQFF